These 10 T cell receptor beta chains were sequenced from one sample in a study of PD-L1 blockade in urothelial cancer (dated by TCRdb to about 2017). Library preparation employed the immunoSEQ multiplex PCR assay. TCRdb took over this immuneACCESS table, retaining in-frame rearrangements with V and J assigned. Such tables are incomplete; in checked studies, under half of the missing clones stem from an unresolved V gene, and the remainder is unexplained. The sample table records about 30,000 clones; about nine tenths of these occur just once. The ten largest make up 7.5% to 9.5% of the sample. The intended sense of this specimen's time point label: peripheral blood 6 weeks after treatment start. Sequenced here: PBMCs, sampled around atezolizumab (anti-PD-L1) treatment. Receptor source: a man of 80 years or more with urothelial cancer.

This clone was observed a handful of times. The chain joins TRBV29-1 to TRBJ1-1; D call uncertain. Germline loops: CDR1 SQVTM, CDR2 ANQGSEA. V shed 5 bases and J shed 0 bases, with 7 bases lying between them. This CDR3 region has 12 residues. In DNA, the CDR3 is TGCAGCGTTATGCAGATGAACACTGAAGCTTTCTTT. The encoded protein is CSVMQMNTEAFF.

This chain uses TRBV5-1 with TRBJ2-7; 9 nucleotides align to TRBD2. Germline trimming cut 3 bases from V and 4 bases from J; bases unmatched to any gene: 8. The length of the CDR3 is 15 residues. Germline V gene sequence: CDR1 SGHRS, CDR2 YFSETQ. The CDR3 nucleotides are TGCGCCAGCAGCTATAGCGGGGGCCCGAGATACGAGCAGTACTTC. Translation gives CASSYSGGPRYEQYF.

J is TRBJ2-7 and V is TRBV5-4; 9 bases are a match to TRBD1. V was pared by 2 bases and J by 1 base, with 4 bases of the junction left unmatched. CDR3 length equals 15 residues. Per the germline V gene, CDR1 is SGHNT and CDR2 is YYREEE (reference sequence). CDR3 sequence (DNA): TGTGCCAGCAGCTTCCCCGGGACAGGGTCCTACGAGCAGTACTTC. The encoded protein is CASSFPGTGSYEQYF.

V is TRBV19 and J is TRBJ1-5; perhaps TRBD1 as D (6 bases). Germline assignment: CDR1 LNHDA and CDR2 SQIVND (reference sequence). This CDR3 spans 14 amino acids. The CDR3 sequence is CAARGRGDYQPQHF. For the CDR3, the DNA is TGTGCGGCCAGGGGACGGGGGGACTACCAGCCCCAGCATTTT.

The chain employs TRBV28 and TRBJ1-5, with 7 positions matching TRBD1. Trimming removed 4 bases from V and 0 bases from J; junction bases left unmatched: 6. There are 16 residues in the CDR3. CDR1 MDHEN and CDR2 SYDVKM come from the germline V gene. The CDR3 DNA sequence: TGTGCCAGCAGTTCGACAGGGTGGGGTAGCAATCAGCCCCAGCATTTT. As protein: CASSSTGWGSNQPQHF.

The DNA for the CDR3 is TGCGCCAGCAGCTCAAACAGGCCCCAAGGGGAGCTGTTTTTT. It yields the protein CASSSNRPQGELFF. The chain combines TRBV5-1 with TRBJ2-2; D may be TRBD1 (5 bases). Germline V gene sequence: CDR1 SGHRS, CDR2 YFSETQ. Trimming removed 3 bases at V and 8 bases at J, with 14 bases between. This CDR3 region has 14 residues.

The table lists this clone with a count of one. The chain has TRBV19 and TRBJ1-5, with D possibly TRBD1 on 5 matching bases. The V gene lost 10 bases and the J gene lost 3 bases, with 16 bases spanning the gap. Germline CDR1 LNHDA, CDR2 SQIVND (reference sequence). CDR3 size: 14 residues. The CDR3 protein is CATVETAFNQPQHF. For the CDR3, the DNA is TGTGCCACCGTCGAGACAGCATTCAATCAGCCCCAGCATTTT.

The chain has TRBV25-1 and TRBJ2-1, with 8 bases matching TRBD2. Germline V gene data show CDR1 as MGHDK and CDR2 as SYGVNS. The trim removed 3 bases at V and 6 bases at J, leaving 4 bases unmatched. This CDR3 comprises 14 residues. For the CDR3, the DNA is TGTGCCAGCAGTGACGTAGCGGGGCGCAATGAGCAGTTCTTC. Translating it yields CASSDVAGRNEQFF.

The chain joins TRBV2 to TRBJ2-3; the match to TRBD2 covers 12 bases. CDR3 length equals 16 residues. Per the germline V gene, CDR1 is SNHLY and CDR2 is FYNNEI. The V gene end was trimmed by 5 bases and the J gene end by 2 bases; junction bases not matched to a gene: 5. CDR3 sequence: CASSPGLAGPTDTQYF. DNA of the CDR3: TGTGCCAGCAGTCCCGGACTAGCGGGACCCACAGATACGCAGTATTTT.

J is TRBJ1-2 and V is TRBV7-8, with D possibly TRBD1 on 6 matching bases. Germline V gene lookup returns CDR1 SGHVS and CDR2 FQNEAQ. The CDR3 length is 16 residues. V lost 1 base to trimming and J lost 4 bases, with 16 bases between them. DNA for the CDR3: TGTGCCAGCAGCTTAGGTCGGGGGGCCCTCCTCTATGGCTACACCTTC. Its translation: CASSLGRGALLYGYTF.